This is a list of T cell receptor beta chains from one sample in a study of CXCR3-negative and CXCR3-positive naive CD8 T cells. After re-calling the 5' RACE reads, TCRdb lists one entry per CDR3 protein, DNA absent. The listing contains around 60,000 distinct CDR3 sequences. Sample: naive CXCR3+ CD8+ T cells from blood. These receptors were collected from a human donor in good health. Some clones in this sample may be carry-over from other donors' samples. Both conserved end residues are part of each CDR3. The order of the fields is V gene, J gene, CDR3 protein.

>TRBV20-1|TRBJ1-1
CSARERQMNTEAFF
>TRBV7-9|TRBJ2-4
CASSSGRVDIQYF
>TRBV5-4|TRBJ2-2
CASSWVSGAGELFF
>TRBV6-2/TRBV6-3|TRBJ1-1
CASRHLKNTEAFF
>TRBV7-3|TRBJ2-2
CASSLFGTGELFF
>TRBV14|TRBJ2-1
CASSQVGGASNEQFF
>TRBV29-1|TRBJ2-1
CSVFHISYNEQFF
>TRBV4-3|TRBJ2-7
CASSQDQGTPSYEQYF
>TRBV20-1|TRBJ1-5
CSARGVDNQHQHF
>TRBV7-9|TRBJ2-5
CASSWGQPSEETQYF
>TRBV4-2|TRBJ1-1
CASSQGMEWFTEAFF
>TRBV6-5|TRBJ1-2
CASTFGGGYTF
>TRBV6-2/TRBV6-3|TRBJ2-4
CASTISGRERDIQYF
>TRBV27|TRBJ2-3
CASKGGETEPSTDTQYF
>TRBV29-1|TRBJ2-7
CSVYQGYEQYF
>TRBV29-1|TRBJ2-2
CSAYRGGELFF
>TRBV25-1|TRBJ2-1
CASTDTYNEQFF
>TRBV6-2/TRBV6-3|TRBJ2-3
CASSYSNPPGQGGPNTDTQYF
>TRBV7-3|TRBJ2-3
CASSLTGRGGPPDTQYF
>TRBV6-6|TRBJ2-1
CASSFAGNNEQFF
>TRBV4-3|TRBJ2-3
CASSLAGRDTDTQYF
>TRBV12-3/TRBV12-4|TRBJ1-5
CASSTSGNQPQHF
>TRBV29-1|TRBJ2-2
CSVRQPAGAWNTGELFF
>TRBV9|TRBJ2-2
CASSPGHQNTGELFF
>TRBV2|TRBJ2-2
CASRQGGPNTGELFF
>TRBV10-3|TRBJ2-1
CAISEVPQGLNEQFF
>TRBV11-3|TRBJ2-7
CASSSRDRGVGEQYF
>TRBV20-1|TRBJ1-1
CSATDRIAEAFF
>TRBV6-2/TRBV6-3|TRBJ2-7
CASKTGPYYEQYF
>TRBV7-9|TRBJ2-2
CASTEGSGELFF
>TRBV11-2|TRBJ2-7
CASSLLRDTRTGEQYF
>TRBV12-3/TRBV12-4|TRBJ2-2
CASRPRQGRTGELFF
>TRBV7-6|TRBJ2-3
CASSGGTEGESTDTQYF
>TRBV19|TRBJ2-1
CASSIVTEQFF
>TRBV15|TRBJ1-5
CATSSDDRGPSSDQPQHF
>TRBV13|TRBJ1-1
CASSPDRDEAFF
>TRBV5-5|TRBJ2-1
CASSLRDGSYNEQFF
>TRBV12-3/TRBV12-4|TRBJ1-6
CASSLAGTGFICDSPLHF
>TRBV28|TRBJ2-7
CATKGGAAYEQYF
>TRBV19|TRBJ1-1
CASRLTGTGMNTEAFF
>TRBV12-3/TRBV12-4|TRBJ2-7
CASSFGLTGQKPYEQYF
>TRBV7-2|TRBJ2-7
CASSSDRGVLDEQYF
>TRBV4-2|TRBJ1-1
CASSQGGEAFF
>TRBV12-3/TRBV12-4|TRBJ1-2
CASSSMDGGYTF
>TRBV5-1|TRBJ2-2
CASSSPQDRVVTGELFF
>TRBV7-3|TRBJ1-1
CASSPSGEAEAFF